This T cell receptor beta chain was documented in a study of T cell responses to AZD1222 COVID-19 vaccine. Overall study: Second-dose recipients at about 4 or about 12 weeks were treated as one pooled group. Overall study results and limits: The study identified only five to seven AZD1222 recipients as seropositive at baseline. The donor cohort was predominantly white British with a female majority, and clonal diversity may have been underestimated. Spike-spanning, vaccine-associated CD4 TCRs were dominant at 160-218 and 743-854.

The CDR3 runs to 14 residues. Germline lookup yields CDR1 MNHNY and CDR2 SVGAGI (reference sequence). The V gene lost 0 bases and the J gene lost 2 bases, with 6 bases spanning the gap. With respect to this clone: Its target is unknown.

Clones were sequenced by immunoSEQ multiplex PCR, and TCRdb holds only the in-frame ones, with some missing. The table records roughly 97,000 clones, approximately 91% of them present only once. Sequenced material: peripheral blood, taken on day 0 of AZD1222 vaccination. This TCR was sampled from an adult in good health. This sequence joins TRBV6-6 and TRBJ2-3; D is unclear. The CDR3 DNA sequence: TGTGCCAGCAGTTACTCGGGCCCCACAGATACGCAGTATTTT. It codes for CASSYSGPTDTQYF.